The source of this T cell receptor (beta chain) is a study of shared clonotypes between healthy human individuals. Whole-study context: Three plates were used per donor for CD4 naive, three for CD4 memory, two for CD8 naive and one for CD8 memory. Study-wide results and caveats: What naive subsets generally showed was a larger estimated richness than memory subsets showed. Generation probabilities of non-shared clonotypes were lower (relative to those shared by all four donors).

This clone was found a few times. Antigen specificity is unknown. Original processing notes: Junction-only sequences without quality scores were provided by ImmunoSEQ, so filtering was different. Clones were sequenced by immunoSEQ multiplex PCR, and TCRdb holds only the in-frame ones, with some missing. Clonal size and the V and J genes are those of that table, whereas D and trimming came from the DNA. The sample consists of about 2.3 million clones, approximately 95% of them appearing once. V lost 2 bases and J 3 bases, leaving 1 base between the germline ends. CDR3 length: 11 residues. Germline CDR1 SNHLY, CDR2 FYNNEI.

This chain links TRBV2 with TRBJ2-5; no clear D. The source material was naive CD4+ T cells from PBMCs. The subset: CD45RA+ positively selected. The clonotype originates from a young man in good health. Some clones in this sample may be carry-over from other donors' samples. DNA of the CDR3: TGTGCCAGCAGTGAAAAAGAGACCCAGTACTTC. Protein sequence: CASSEKETQYF. The full variable domain, its missing parts supplied by reference TRBV2 and TRBJ2-5, is EPEVTQTPSHQVTQMGQEVILRCVPISNHLYFYWYRQILGQKVEFLVSFYNNEISEKSEIFDDQFSVERPDGSNFTLKIRSTKLEDSAMYFCASSEKETQYFGPGTRLLVL.